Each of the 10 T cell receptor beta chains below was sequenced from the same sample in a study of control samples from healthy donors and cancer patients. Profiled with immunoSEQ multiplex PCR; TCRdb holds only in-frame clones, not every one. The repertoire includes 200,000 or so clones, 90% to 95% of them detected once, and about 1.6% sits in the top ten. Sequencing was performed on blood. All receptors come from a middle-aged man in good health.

Here the CDR3 reads CASSQDLVLSGPLYSGNTIYF. The CDR3 DNA sequence: TGTGCCAGCAGCCAAGATCTAGTTTTATCGGGCCCCCTATACTCTGGAAACACCATATATTTT. V gene TRBV3-1 (or the pseudogene TRBV3-2) combines with J gene TRBJ1-3; no clear D. V was trimmed by 0 bases and J by 0 bases, leaving 24 bases between them. From germline, CDR1 is LGHDT and CDR2 YNNKEL (reference sequence). There are 21 residues in the CDR3.

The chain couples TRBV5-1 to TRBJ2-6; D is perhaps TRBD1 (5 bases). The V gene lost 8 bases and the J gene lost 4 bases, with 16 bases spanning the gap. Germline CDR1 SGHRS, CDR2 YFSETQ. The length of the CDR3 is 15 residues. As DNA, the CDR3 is TGCGCCAGTTTTCCAGGGTATTCCGGGGCCAACGTCCTGACTTTC. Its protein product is CASFPGYSGANVLTF.

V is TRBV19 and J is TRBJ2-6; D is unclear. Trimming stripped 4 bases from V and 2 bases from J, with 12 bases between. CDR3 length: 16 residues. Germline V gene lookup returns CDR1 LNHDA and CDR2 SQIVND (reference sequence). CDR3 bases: TGTGCCAGTAGTACCCTGGGCCAGACTGGGGCCAACGTCCTGACTTTC. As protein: CASSTLGQTGANVLTF.

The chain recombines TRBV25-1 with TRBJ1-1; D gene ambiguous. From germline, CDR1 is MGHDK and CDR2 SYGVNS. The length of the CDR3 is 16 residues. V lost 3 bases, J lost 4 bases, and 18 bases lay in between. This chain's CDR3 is CASSDHPALEGTEAFF. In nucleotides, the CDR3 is TGTGCCAGCAGTGACCATCCGGCTCTGGAGGGCACTGAAGCTTTCTTT.

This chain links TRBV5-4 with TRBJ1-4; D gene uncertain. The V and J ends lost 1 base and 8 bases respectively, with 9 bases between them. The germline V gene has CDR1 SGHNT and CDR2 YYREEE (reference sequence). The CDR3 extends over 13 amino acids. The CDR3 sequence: CASSLYLGEKLFF. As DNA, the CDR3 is TGTGCCAGCAGCTTGTACCTTGGCGAAAAACTGTTTTTT.

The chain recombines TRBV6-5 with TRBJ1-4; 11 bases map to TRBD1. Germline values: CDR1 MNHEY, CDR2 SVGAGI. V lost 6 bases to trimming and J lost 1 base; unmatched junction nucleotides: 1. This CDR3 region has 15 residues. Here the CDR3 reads CASRGTGGTNEKLFF. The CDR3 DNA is TGTGCCAGCAGGGGGACAGGGGGAACTAATGAAAAACTGTTTTTT.

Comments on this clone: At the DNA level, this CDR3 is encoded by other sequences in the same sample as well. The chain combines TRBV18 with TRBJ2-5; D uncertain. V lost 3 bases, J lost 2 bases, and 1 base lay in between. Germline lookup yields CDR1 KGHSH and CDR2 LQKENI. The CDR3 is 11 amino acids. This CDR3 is CASSPQETQYF. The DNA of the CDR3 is TGTGCCAGCTCACCTCAAGAGACCCAGTACTTC.

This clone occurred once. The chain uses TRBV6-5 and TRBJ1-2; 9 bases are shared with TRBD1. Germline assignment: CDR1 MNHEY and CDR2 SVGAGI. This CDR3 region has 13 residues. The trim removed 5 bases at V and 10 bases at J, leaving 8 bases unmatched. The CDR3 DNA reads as TGTGCCAGCAGTCCGGGACAGGGATACCCCTACACCTTC. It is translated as CASSPGQGYPYTF.

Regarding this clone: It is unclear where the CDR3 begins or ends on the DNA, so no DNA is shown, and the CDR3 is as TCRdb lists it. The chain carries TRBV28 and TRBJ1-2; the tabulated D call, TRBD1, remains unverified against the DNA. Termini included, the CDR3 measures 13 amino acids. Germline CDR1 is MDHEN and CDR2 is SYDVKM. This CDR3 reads CASSFGTGSWDTF.

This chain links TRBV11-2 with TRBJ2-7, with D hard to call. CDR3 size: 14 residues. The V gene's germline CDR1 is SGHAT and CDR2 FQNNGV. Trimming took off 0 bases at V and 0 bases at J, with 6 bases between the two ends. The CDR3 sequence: CASSLDLRSYEQYF. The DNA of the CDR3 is TGTGCCAGCAGCTTAGACCTCCGCTCCTACGAGCAGTACTTC.